A single sample gave rise to the 8 T cell receptor beta chains below, sequenced in a study of T cell responses to AZD1222 COVID-19 vaccine. The protocol was immunoSEQ multiplex PCR, while the TCRdb copy is restricted to in-frame clones and leaves out a portion. The repertoire has under 150,000 clones, 85% to 90% of them found once; the top ten carry approximately 1.8%. The material sequenced was peripheral blood, taken 28 days after the second AZD1222 dose. The receptors shown here come from an adult who received the AZD1222 COVID-19 vaccine.

V and J are TRBV5-1 and TRBJ2-7; perhaps TRBD1 as D (6 bases). V was shortened by 0 bases and J by 0 bases, with 10 bases between the two germline ends. The CDR3 is 15 residues long. From germline, CDR1 is SGHRS and CDR2 YFSETQ. The CDR3 sequence is CASSLGQAISYEQYF. CDR3 in DNA: TGCGCCAGCAGCTTGGGACAGGCCATCTCCTACGAGCAGTACTTC.

The chain links TRBV28 to TRBJ1-5; possible D gene TRBD1, 6 bases. With 7 bases removed from V and 4 bases from J, the gap between germline ends came to 14 bases. Germline assignment: CDR1 MDHEN and CDR2 SYDVKM. This CDR3 spans 14 amino acids. CDR3 protein: CASKSGGLNQPQHF. The CDR3 nucleotides read TGTGCCAGCAAGAGCGGGGGCTTGAATCAGCCCCAGCATTTT.

The V and J genes are TRBV18 and TRBJ2-1, with no clear D. CDR1 is KGHSH and CDR2 is LQKENI in the germline V gene. This CDR3 is built from 15 residues. V lost 3 bases and J lost 5, with 14 bases in between. CDR3 in DNA: TGTGCCAGCTCACCCATGGTACTCGCCAACAATGAGCAGTTCTTC. Translation: CASSPMVLANNEQFF.

The chain joins TRBV28 to TRBJ1-2, with D perhaps matching TRBD1 (6 bases). The CDR3 spans 13 residues. Germline CDR1 is MDHEN and CDR2 is SYDVKM. Trimming removed 3 bases at V and 5 bases at J, with 10 bases between. CDR3 nucleotides: TGTGCCAGCAGTTTTTTGCAGGGGTATGGCTACACCTTC. Its translation: CASSFLQGYGYTF.

V is TRBV7-9 and J is TRBJ2-5, with 13 bases matching TRBD2. Germline V gene data show CDR1 as SEHNR and CDR2 as FQNEAQ (reference sequence). This CDR3 has 18 amino acids. V lost 2 bases and J lost 3; bases outside the gene matches: 9. CDR3 DNA: TGTGCCAGCAGCTTACCTGATCGGACTAGCGGGAGTAAAGAGACCCAGTACTTC. Residues: CASSLPDRTSGSKETQYF.

This rearrangement joins TRBV28 to TRBJ1-2; D is perhaps TRBD1 (5 bases). The germline V gene encodes CDR1 MDHEN and CDR2 SYDVKM. This CDR3 has 13 residues. Trimming pared 6 bases from V and 8 bases from J, leaving 16 bases between. Here the CDR3 DNA reads TGTGCCAGCAGACCCCAGGGTTTACGGGGCTACACCTTC. Amino acids: CASRPQGLRGYTF.

The chain has TRBV30 and TRBJ2-7; D not certain. Germline-derived CDR1 and CDR2 are GTSNPN and SVGIG (reference sequence). V lost 2 bases and J 3 bases, leaving 11 bases between the germline ends. CDR3 size: 13 residues. The CDR3, as DNA: TGTGCCTGGAGTACTACTCCGCGCTACGAGCAGTACTTC. It encodes CAWSTTPRYEQYF. Combining the CDR3 with reference TRBV30 and TRBJ2-7 gives the whole variable domain SQTIHQWPATLVQPVGSPLSLECTVEGTSNPNLYWYRQAAGRGLQLLFYSVGIGQISSEVPQNLSASRPQDRQFILSSKKLLLSDSGFYLCAWSTTPRYEQYFGPGTRLTVT.

The chain has TRBV3-1 (or the pseudogene TRBV3-2) and TRBJ1-6; TRBD1 agrees at 7 bases. The J segment lost 5 bases and the V segment lost 1 base, leaving 5 bases of the junction unmatched. Per the germline V gene, CDR1 is LGHDT and CDR2 is YNNKEL (reference sequence). The CDR3 runs 16 residues. The CDR3 nucleotides are TGTGCCAGCAGCCAAGTAGGGGGACAGCATAATTCACCCCTCCACTTT. It codes for CASSQVGGQHNSPLHF.